The 19 T cell receptor beta chains given below trace back to one sample, sequenced in a study of cytomegalovirus exposure and HLA in healthy donors. PCR involved 60 Vbeta and 13 Jbeta primers. TCRdb's table, derived via immunoSEQ multiplex PCR, lists solely in-frame clones and lacks some. The sample shows approximately 190,000 clones, around 86% of them seen only once. Sequencing used PBMCs. The source of these receptors is a woman aged 45-65 years in good health and CMV-seropositive.

The J gene is TRBJ1-1, the V gene TRBV7-6; tentative D call: TRBD1 (5 bases). Germline CDR1 SGHVS, CDR2 FNYEAQ. The CDR3 is 11 amino acids. V was pared by 4 bases and J by 9 bases, with 9 bases between. The CDR3 region is CASSSTGKAFF. The CDR3, as DNA: TGTGCCAGCAGCTCCACAGGAAAAGCTTTCTTT.

This clone was observed a few times. The J gene is TRBJ1-3, the V gene TRBV2; D unclear. Between the trimmed V and J ends, which lost 5 bases and 0 bases, there was a span of 8 bases. Germline V gene sequence: CDR1 SNHLY, CDR2 FYNNEI. This CDR3 is 14 amino acids long. CDR3 DNA: TGTGCCAGCAGTTCCGGGATCTCTGGAAACACCATATATTTT. Translation gives CASSSGISGNTIYF.

The chain recombines TRBV11-2 with TRBJ1-5, with TRBD1 matching over 8 bases. V shed 3 bases, J shed 2 bases, and the junction held 0 bases outside the gene matches. Germline V gene data show CDR1 as SGHAT and CDR2 as FQNNGV. There are 14 residues in the CDR3. The CDR3 region has the DNA TGTGCCAGCAGCTTGACAGGGGGCAATCAGCCCCAGCATTTT. Its protein is CASSLTGGNQPQHF.

The V call is TRBV19, the J call TRBJ2-2; D gene unclear. The CDR3 consists of 15 residues. CDR1 is LNHDA and CDR2 is SQIVND in the germline V gene (reference sequence). V lost 3 bases and J 8 bases, leaving 16 bases between the germline ends. CDR3 sequence: CASSIVTRGGGELFF. The CDR3, as DNA: TGTGCCAGTAGTATTGTGACCCGTGGCGGAGGGGAGCTGTTTTTT.

This sequence joins TRBV4-1 and TRBJ1-5; 10 nucleotides agree with TRBD1. The germline gives CDR1 MGHRA, CDR2 YSYEKL. With V trimmed by 0 bases and J by 2 bases, 1 base remained unmatched. The CDR3 contains 16 residues. The CDR3 coding sequence is TGCGCCAGCAGCCAAGAAGGGACAGGGGGCAATCAGCCCCAGCATTTT. Residues: CASSQEGTGGNQPQHF.

This chain uses TRBV11-2 with TRBJ2-7, with TRBD1 matching 7 bases. V dropped 5 bases and J dropped 4; count of bases not matched to a gene: 11. This CDR3 has 15 residues. Germline CDR1 reads SGHAT; CDR2 reads FQNNGV. CDR3 in DNA: TGTGCCAGCAGCCCGCGACAGGGTCCTTTGTACGAGCAGTACTTC. It is translated as CASSPRQGPLYEQYF.

The J gene is TRBJ2-3, the V gene TRBV4-1; D might be TRBD2 (6 bases). V lost 1 base to trimming and J lost 2 bases, with 16 bases between them. The V gene's germline CDR1 is MGHRA and CDR2 YSYEKL. The CDR3 extends over 17 amino acids. CDR3 amino acids: CASSQAISGAVTDTQYF. In nucleotides, the CDR3 is TGCGCCAGCAGCCAAGCGATTTCGGGAGCGGTCACAGATACGCAGTATTTT.

The CDR3 nucleotides are TGCAGCGCCCAGGGGGCTAGCGGGAAGGGTGAGCAGTTCTTC. It codes for CSAQGASGKGEQFF. This chain connects TRBV29-1 to TRBJ2-1; the D gene is possibly TRBD2 (9 bases). CDR3 length: 14 amino acids. The V and J ends lost 7 bases and 9 bases respectively, with 22 bases between them. Germline V gene sequence: CDR1 SQVTM, CDR2 ANQGSEA.

This rearrangement joins TRBV6-1 to TRBJ2-3; D gene unclear. The CDR3 length is 14 residues. Deletions cut 2 bases from V and 5 bases from J, with 11 bases between. Germline CDR1 is MNHNS and CDR2 is SASEGT. Written as DNA, the CDR3 is TGTGCCAGCAGTGAACTTTCGGGTATAGATACGCAGTATTTT. Protein product: CASSELSGIDTQYF.

The rearrangement links TRBV5-6 to TRBJ2-3; D call uncertain. Germline V gene sequence: CDR1 SGHDT, CDR2 YYEEEE. Between the trimmed V and J ends, which lost 0 bases and 6 bases, there was a span of 8 bases. The CDR3 covers 13 residues. CDR3 loop: CASSLARWDTQYF. In nucleotides, the CDR3 is TGTGCCAGCAGCTTGGCTAGATGGGATACGCAGTATTTT.

This clone was seen a single time. The chain joins TRBV7-9 to TRBJ2-5; tentatively, D is TRBD2 (6 bases). With 5 bases removed from V and 2 bases from J, the gap between germline ends came to 12 bases. This CDR3 comprises 14 residues. CDR1 and CDR2 from the germline V gene are SEHNR and FQNEAQ (reference sequence). In nucleotides, the CDR3 is TGTGCCAGCAGCCATCTAGCGAATCAAGAGACCCAGTACTTC. As protein: CASSHLANQETQYF.

The chain recombines TRBV27 with TRBJ2-5, with TRBD2 matching over 7 bases. V was pared by 8 bases and J by 3 bases, with 6 bases of the junction left unmatched. Germline-derived CDR1 and CDR2 are MNHEY and SMNVEV (reference sequence). The CDR3 extends over 13 amino acids. The CDR3: CASRRTSEETQYF. CDR3 DNA sequence: TGTGCCAGCCGGAGAACTAGCGAAGAGACCCAGTACTTC.

This clone came up a few times. The rearrangement joins TRBV2 to TRBJ2-1, with D perhaps TRBD1 (6 bases). V was trimmed by 4 bases and J by 4 bases, leaving 11 bases between them. CDR1 is SNHLY, CDR2 FYNNEI, per germline. The CDR3 consists of 14 residues. This chain's CDR3 is CASSGGQGYNEQFF. In DNA, the CDR3 is TGTGCCAGCAGTGGCGGGCAGGGGTACAATGAGCAGTTCTTC.

This clone was seen a few times. The V call is TRBV4-2, the J call TRBJ2-7, with D tentatively TRBD2 (6 bases). This CDR3 region has 12 residues. Between the trimmed V and J ends, which lost 5 bases and 6 bases, there was a span of 11 bases. Germline loops: CDR1 LGHNA, CDR2 YNFKEQ. CDR3 sequence reads: CASSTRESEQYF. The CDR3 DNA reads TGTGCCAGCAGCACCCGGGAGTCCGAGCAGTACTTC.

The chain recombines TRBV5-1 with TRBJ2-5; 8 bases are a match to TRBD2. The J call is uncertain, as TRBJ2-7 better fits the DNA end. The CDR3 consists of 15 residues. The germline gives CDR1 SGHRS, CDR2 YFSETQ. CDR3 DNA sequence: TGCGCCAGCAGCTCGCAGCGGGGGCCTCAATACGAGCAGTACTTC. Translated, it gives CASSSQRGPQYEQYF.

The V call is TRBV29-1, the J call TRBJ1-5, with 8 bases fitting TRBD1. The V gene's germline CDR1 is SQVTM and CDR2 ANQGSEA. V shed 6 bases, J shed 3 bases, and the junction held 7 bases outside the gene matches. The CDR3 runs 14 residues. The CDR3 loop reads CSVLQGDYNQPQHF. The CDR3 DNA reads as TGCAGCGTCCTACAGGGGGACTACAATCAGCCCCAGCATTTT.

The rearrangement links TRBV5-1 to TRBJ2-7; 9 bases agree with TRBD1. This CDR3 has 19 amino acids. Trimming at V came to 5 bases and at J to 0 bases, leaving 18 bases not matched to a gene. From germline, CDR1 is SGHRS and CDR2 YFSETQ. CDR3 in amino acids: CASSRGRGQGSVSSYEQYF. CDR3 sequence (DNA): TGCGCCAGCAGTAGGGGGAGGGGACAGGGATCCGTGAGCTCCTACGAGCAGTACTTC.

This clone appeared a single time. This chain connects TRBV18 to TRBJ1-1, with D hard to call. From germline, CDR1 is KGHSH and CDR2 LQKENI. Trimming pared 2 bases from V and 0 bases from J, leaving 7 bases between. The CDR3 is made up of 14 amino acids. DNA of the CDR3: TGTGCCAGCTCACCATCCGGGATGAACACTGAAGCTTTCTTT. Residues: CASSPSGMNTEAFF.

The V gene is TRBV28, the J gene TRBJ1-5, with a possible D match to TRBD1 (6 bases). Germline assignment: CDR1 MDHEN and CDR2 SYDVKM. The germline V and J ends were trimmed by 5 bases and 2 bases, with 16 bases remaining between them. The CDR3 sequence is 16 residues long. In DNA, the CDR3 is TGTGCCAGCAGTAAATATTGGACAGATCGCAATCAGCCCCAGCATTTT. Residues: CASSKYWTDRNQPQHF.